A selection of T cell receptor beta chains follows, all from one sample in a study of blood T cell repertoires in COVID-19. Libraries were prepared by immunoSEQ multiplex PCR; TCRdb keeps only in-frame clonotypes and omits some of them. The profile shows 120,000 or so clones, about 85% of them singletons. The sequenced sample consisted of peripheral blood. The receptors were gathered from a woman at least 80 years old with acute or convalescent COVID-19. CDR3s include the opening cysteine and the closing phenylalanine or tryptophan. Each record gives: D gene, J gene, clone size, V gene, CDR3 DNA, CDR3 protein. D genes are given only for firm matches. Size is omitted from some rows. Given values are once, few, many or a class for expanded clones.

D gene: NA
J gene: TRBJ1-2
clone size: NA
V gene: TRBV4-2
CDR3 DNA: TGTGCCAGCAGCCAAGATGGGCACAGGGGCTACACCTTC
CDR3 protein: CASSQDGHRGYTF

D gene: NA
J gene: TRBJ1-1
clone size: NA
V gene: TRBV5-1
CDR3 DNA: TGCGCCAGCAGCTTGTACTCGAACACTGAAGCTTTCTTT
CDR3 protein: CASSLYSNTEAFF

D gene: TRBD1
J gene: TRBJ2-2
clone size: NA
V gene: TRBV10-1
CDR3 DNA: TGCGCCAGCAGTGTAGGTGGCGGCTTCCAACAGGGGAAGCTGTTTTTT
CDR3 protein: CASSVGGGFQQGKLFF

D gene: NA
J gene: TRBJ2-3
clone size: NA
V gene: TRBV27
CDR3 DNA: TGTGCCAGCAGTTTATTCGGACAGAGCTCAGATACGCAGTATTTT
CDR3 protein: CASSLFGQSSDTQYF

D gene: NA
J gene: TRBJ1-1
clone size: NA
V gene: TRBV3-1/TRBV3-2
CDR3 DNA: TGTGCCAGCAGCCTAAACACTGAAGCTTTCTTT
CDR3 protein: CASSLNTEAFF

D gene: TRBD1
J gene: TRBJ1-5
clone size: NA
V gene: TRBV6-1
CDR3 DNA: TGTGCCAGCAGTGATGTCGGCAGACAGGGAGACAATCAGCCCCAGCATTTT
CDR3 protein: CASSDVGRQGDNQPQHF

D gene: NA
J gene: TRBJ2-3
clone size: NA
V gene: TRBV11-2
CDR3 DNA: TGTGCCAGCAGCCTAAGGAGGTCCTTAGGGCCTACTAGTACTAATACGCAGTATTTT
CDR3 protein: CASSLRRSLGPTSTNTQYF

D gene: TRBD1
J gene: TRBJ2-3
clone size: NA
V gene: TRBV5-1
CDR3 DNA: TGCGCCAGCAGCTTGGGACAGGGGAGGCCAGATACGCAGTATTTT
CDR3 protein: CASSLGQGRPDTQYF

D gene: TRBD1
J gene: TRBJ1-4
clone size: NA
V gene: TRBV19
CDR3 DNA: TGTGCCAGTAAAAGGGACAGGGGCAATGAAAAACTGTTTTTT
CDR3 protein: CASKRDRGNEKLFF

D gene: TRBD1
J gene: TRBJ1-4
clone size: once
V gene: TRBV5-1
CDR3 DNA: TGCGCCAGCAGGGGACAGACTAATGAAAAACTGTTTTTT
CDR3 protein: CASRGQTNEKLFF

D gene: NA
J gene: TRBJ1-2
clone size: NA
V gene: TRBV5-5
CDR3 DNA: TGTGCCAGCGACGGGGGGAGCTATGGCTACACCTTC
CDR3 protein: CASDGGSYGYTF

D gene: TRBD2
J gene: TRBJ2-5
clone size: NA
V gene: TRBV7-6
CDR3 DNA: TGTGCCAGCAGCGTGGGGTACTTGGCGGGGGGTCAAGAGACCCAGTACTTC
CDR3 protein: CASSVGYLAGGQETQYF

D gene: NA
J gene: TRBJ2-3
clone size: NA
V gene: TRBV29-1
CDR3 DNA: TGCAGCGTTCAGGGTAGGGATACGCAGTATTTT
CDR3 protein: CSVQGRDTQYF

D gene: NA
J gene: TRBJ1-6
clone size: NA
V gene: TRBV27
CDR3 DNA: TGTGCCAGCAGCTTACAGGGCGCACGTAATTCACCCCTCCACTTT
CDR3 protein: CASSLQGARNSPLHF

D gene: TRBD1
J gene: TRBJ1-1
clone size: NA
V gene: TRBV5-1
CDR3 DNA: TGCGCCAGCAGCTTGGGGGTGGACAGGGGAGTTACTGAAGCTTTCTTT
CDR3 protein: CASSLGVDRGVTEAFF

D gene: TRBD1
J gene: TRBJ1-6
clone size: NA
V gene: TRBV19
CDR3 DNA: TGTGCCAGTGGCGGACAGGGCTCCTATAATTCACCCCTCCACTTT
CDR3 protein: CASGGQGSYNSPLHF

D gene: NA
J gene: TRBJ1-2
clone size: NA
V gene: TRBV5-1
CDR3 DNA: TGCGCCAGCAGCTTGCAGGCCCCTACGGGCTACACCTTC
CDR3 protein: CASSLQAPTGYTF

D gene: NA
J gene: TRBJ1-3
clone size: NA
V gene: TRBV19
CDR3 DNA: TGTGCCAGTAGTACGAGACACTCTGGAAACACCATATATTTT
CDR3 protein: CASSTRHSGNTIYF

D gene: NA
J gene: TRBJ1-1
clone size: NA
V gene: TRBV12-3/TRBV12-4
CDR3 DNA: TGTGCCAGCAGTCCCCTGACAGAAGCTTTCTTT
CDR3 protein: CASSPLTEAFF

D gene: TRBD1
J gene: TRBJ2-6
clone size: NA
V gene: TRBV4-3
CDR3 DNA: TGCGCCAGCAGCCAAGTTGTGACAGGGGGCGCGCGGGGGGCCAACGTCCTGACTTTC
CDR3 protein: CASSQVVTGGARGANVLTF

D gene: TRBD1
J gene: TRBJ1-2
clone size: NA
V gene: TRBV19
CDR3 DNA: TGTGCCAGTAGTTCGAGGACAGGGAATGGCTACACCTTC
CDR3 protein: CASSSRTGNGYTF

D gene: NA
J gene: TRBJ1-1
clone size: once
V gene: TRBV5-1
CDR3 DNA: TGCGCCAGCAGCTTGTTTGGCAGTGAAGCTTTCTTT
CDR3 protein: CASSLFGSEAFF

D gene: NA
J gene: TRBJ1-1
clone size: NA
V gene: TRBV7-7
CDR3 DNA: TGTGCCAGCAGCCCGATCTCAGCATCGGGCACTGAAGCTTTCTTT
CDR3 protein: CASSPISASGTEAFF

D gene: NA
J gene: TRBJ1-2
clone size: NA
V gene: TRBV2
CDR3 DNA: TGTGCCAGTAGGGGGGGAGCTAACTATGGCTACACCTTC
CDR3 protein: CASRGGANYGYTF

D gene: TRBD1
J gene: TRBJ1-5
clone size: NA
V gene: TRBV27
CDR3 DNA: TGTGCCAGCAGTTTTCAGGGGGCGAATCAGCCCCAGCATTTT
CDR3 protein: CASSFQGANQPQHF

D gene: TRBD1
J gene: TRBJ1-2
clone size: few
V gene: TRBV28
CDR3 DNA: TGTGCCAGCAGTTTGGCGGGACAGTTCTATGGCTACACCTTC
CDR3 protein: CASSLAGQFYGYTF

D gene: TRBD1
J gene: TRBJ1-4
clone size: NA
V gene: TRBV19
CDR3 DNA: TGTGCCAGTAGTACGGTCCGACGACAGGGGGCCTTTAAGGAAAAACTGTTTTTT
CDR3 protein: CASSTVRRQGAFKEKLFF

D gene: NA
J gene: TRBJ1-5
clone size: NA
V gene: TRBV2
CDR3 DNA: TGTGCCAGCAGTCCCCGCTCGGGGAATCAGCCCCAGCATTTT
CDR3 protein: CASSPRSGNQPQHF

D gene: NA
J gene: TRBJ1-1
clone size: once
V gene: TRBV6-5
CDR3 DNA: TGTGCCAGCAGCCGCACAACACGAGGTGAAGCTTTCTTT
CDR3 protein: CASSRTTRGEAFF

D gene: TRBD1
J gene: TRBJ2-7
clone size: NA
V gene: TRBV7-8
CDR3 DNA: TGTGCCAGCAGCTTACTTAATCAGGGGGACTACGAGCAGTACTTC
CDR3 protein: CASSLLNQGDYEQYF

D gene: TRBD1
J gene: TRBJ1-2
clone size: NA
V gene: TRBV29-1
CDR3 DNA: TGCAGCGTTGATCGGACAGGGTTGGGCTACACCTTC
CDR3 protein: CSVDRTGLGYTF

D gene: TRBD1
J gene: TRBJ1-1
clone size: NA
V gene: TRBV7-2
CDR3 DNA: TGTGCCAGCAGCAGATCCGGGACAGGGGGGTACACTGAAGCTTTCTTT
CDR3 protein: CASSRSGTGGYTEAFF

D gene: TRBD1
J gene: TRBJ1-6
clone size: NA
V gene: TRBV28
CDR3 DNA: TGTGCCAGCACCGTCCCGGGACAGAGTTCACCCCTCCACTTT
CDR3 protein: CASTVPGQSSPLHF

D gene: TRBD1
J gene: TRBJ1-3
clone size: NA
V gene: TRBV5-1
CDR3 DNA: TGCGCCAGCAGTGAACTAATAACAGGGGGAGGAAACACCATATATTTT
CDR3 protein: CASSELITGGGNTIYF

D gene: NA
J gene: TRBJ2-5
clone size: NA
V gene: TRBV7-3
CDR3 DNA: TGTGCCAGCAGCCACGGACAAGGCAGGACCCAGTACTTC
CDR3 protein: CASSHGQGRTQYF

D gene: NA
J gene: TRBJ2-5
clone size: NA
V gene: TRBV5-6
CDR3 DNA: TGTGCCAGCAGCTTACGGGGGGCAGAGACCCAGTACTTC
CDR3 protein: CASSLRGAETQYF

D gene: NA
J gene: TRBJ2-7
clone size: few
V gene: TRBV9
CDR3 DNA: TGTGCCAGCAGCCGGCAGGGGAGCAACGAGCAGTACTTC
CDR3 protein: CASSRQGSNEQYF

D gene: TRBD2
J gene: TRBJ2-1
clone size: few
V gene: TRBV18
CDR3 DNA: TGTGCCAGCTTGGGTCAACGGGGGGGCGACAATGAGCAGTTCTTC
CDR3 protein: CASLGQRGGDNEQFF

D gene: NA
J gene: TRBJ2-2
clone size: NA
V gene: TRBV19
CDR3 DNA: TGTGCCAGTAGCAGAGGGTATTGGAAGAACACCGGGGAGCTGTTTTTT
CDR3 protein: CASSRGYWKNTGELFF

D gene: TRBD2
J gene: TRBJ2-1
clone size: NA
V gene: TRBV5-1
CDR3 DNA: TGCGCCAGCAGCTTGGGTCCAACTAGCGGCTCCTACAATGAGCAGTTCTTC
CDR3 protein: CASSLGPTSGSYNEQFF

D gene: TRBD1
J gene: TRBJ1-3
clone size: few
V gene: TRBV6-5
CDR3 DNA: TGTGCCAGCACTAAAGACAGGGGGCCTGGAAACACCATATATTTT
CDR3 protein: CASTKDRGPGNTIYF

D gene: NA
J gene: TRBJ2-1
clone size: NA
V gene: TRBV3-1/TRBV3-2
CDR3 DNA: TGTGCCAGCAGTAACAGGGACAATGAGCAGTTCTTC
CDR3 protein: CASSNRDNEQFF

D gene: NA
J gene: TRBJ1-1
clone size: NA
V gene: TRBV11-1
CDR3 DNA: TGTGCCAGCAGAAGAGGACAGACCGTCGGGGACACTGAAGCTTTCTTT
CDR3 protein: CASRRGQTVGDTEAFF

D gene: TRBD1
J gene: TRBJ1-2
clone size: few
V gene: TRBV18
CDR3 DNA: TGTGCCAGCTCAGCCGACAGGGGTCGTGGCTATGGCTACACCTTC
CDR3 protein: CASSADRGRGYGYTF

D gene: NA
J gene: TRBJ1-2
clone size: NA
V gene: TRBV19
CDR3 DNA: TGTGCCAGTACACCGGGACTTAACTATGGCTACACCTTC
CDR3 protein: CASTPGLNYGYTF

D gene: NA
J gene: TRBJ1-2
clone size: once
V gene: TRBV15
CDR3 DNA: TGTGCCACCAGCGTACCCAAAGGACAGGGCTACACCTTC
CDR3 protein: CATSVPKGQGYTF

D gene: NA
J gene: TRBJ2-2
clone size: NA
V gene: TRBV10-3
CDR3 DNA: TGTGCCATCAGTGACCAACCGGGAACCGGGGAGCTGTTTTTT
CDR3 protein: CAISDQPGTGELFF

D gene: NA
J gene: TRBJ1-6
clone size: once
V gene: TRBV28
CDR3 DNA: TGTGCCAGCAGTCCCCCGGGGGAGGCCTACAATAATTCACCCCTCCACTTT
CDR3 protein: CASSPPGEAYNNSPLHF

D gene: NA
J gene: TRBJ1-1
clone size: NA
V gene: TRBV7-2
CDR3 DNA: TGTGCCAGCAGCTTAGCAGGGAGTAACGCTGAAGCTTTCTTT
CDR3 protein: CASSLAGSNAEAFF

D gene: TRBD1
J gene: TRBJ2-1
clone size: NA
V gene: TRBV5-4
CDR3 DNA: TGTGCCAGCAGCCCAGACAGGGGCCCCTTCAATGAGCAGTTCTTC
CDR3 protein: CASSPDRGPFNEQFF